The 17 T cell receptor beta chains listed next were all sequenced from one sample in a study of blood T cells in healthy people across ages. Sample-barcoded 5' priming and a J-beta primer mix drove a second PCR of 7 to 11 cycles. TCRdb re-called the 5' RACE reads with MiXCR, one entry per CDR3 protein. The sample yields 800,000 or so distinct CDR3 sequences, 20% to 25% seen once. In addition, the sample was reused for a study of T cells of mothers and their children.

Sequenced material: blood. The receptors here all came from a boy aged 5-17 years in good health.

The chain recombines TRBV20-1 with TRBJ2-1; D remains unclear. CDR1 is DFQATT and CDR2 is SNEGSKA in the germline V gene (reference sequence). The CDR3 spans 14 residues. Trimming pared 5 bases from V and 0 bases from J, leaving 11 bases between. The CDR3 nucleotides read TGCAGTGCTTCCAACTACGTCTCCTACAATGAGCAGTTCTTC. Protein product: CSASNYVSYNEQFF.

This clonotype was seen ten or more times. V gene TRBV5-4 combines with J gene TRBJ2-7; the match to TRBD2 covers 11 bases. V trimming: 4 bases; J trimming: 4 bases; junction bases outside the gene matches: 7. CDR3 length: 15 residues. Germline CDR1 and CDR2: SGHNT and YYREEE (reference sequence). The CDR3 DNA sequence: TGTGCCAGCAGCCTGGGACTAGCGGAGACGTACGAGCAGTACTTC. Its translation: CASSLGLAETYEQYF. Combining the CDR3 with reference TRBV5-4 and TRBJ2-7 gives the whole variable domain ETGVTQSPTHLIKTRGQQVTLRCSSQSGHNTVSWYQQALGQGPQFIFQYYREEENGRGNFPPRFSGLQFPNYSSELNVNALELDDSALYLCASSLGLAETYEQYFGPGTRLTVT.

This clonotype was counted between two and nine times. The chain carries TRBV4-3 and TRBJ2-1; no definite D call. Germline values: CDR1 LGHNA, CDR2 YSLEER. The CDR3 runs 11 residues. Deletions cut 4 bases from V and 10 bases from J, with 8 bases between. The CDR3 region is CASSPGPEQFF. The CDR3 DNA follows: TGCGCCAGCAGCCCCGGACCGGAGCAGTTCTTC.

The chain is built from TRBV4-3 and TRBJ2-5; 7 bases match TRBD2. The J call is doubtful: the DNA matches TRBJ2-7 better. Germline CDR1 LGHNA, CDR2 YSLEER. The CDR3 runs to 15 residues. The CDR3 region has the DNA TGCGCCAGCAGCCAAGACCCCGCGGGAGATTACGAGCAGTACTTC. This gives the protein CASSQDPAGDYEQYF.

The sample holds many counts of this clonotype. The V and J genes are TRBV4-3 and TRBJ2-7; D gene uncertain. V was clipped by 0 bases and J by 0 bases, with 9 bases between them. The CDR3 extends over 15 amino acids. Germline CDR1 LGHNA, CDR2 YSLEER. Here the CDR3 DNA reads TGCGCCAGCAGCCAAGATATAGGCAGCTCCTACGAGCAGTACTTC. Translated: CASSQDIGSSYEQYF.

V and J are TRBV3-1 and TRBJ2-7; D perhaps matches TRBD2 (5 bases). Trimming pared 4 bases from V and 0 bases from J, leaving 13 bases between. CDR3 length equals 15 residues. Per the germline V gene, CDR1 is LGHDT and CDR2 is YNNKEL (reference sequence). The CDR3 bases are TGTGCCAGCAGCCGTACGACGGGAATCTCCTACGAGCAGTACTTC. Protein sequence: CASSRTTGISYEQYF.

In its sample, this clonotype was seen a few times. In this CDR3 the conserved last residue, phenylalanine or tryptophan, is missing, so a read error is likely. The chain couples TRBV6-5 to TRBJ1-2; possibly TRBD1 for D (5 bases). Germline V gene lookup returns CDR1 MNHEY and CDR2 SVGAGI. V was clipped by 5 bases and J by 4 bases, with 11 bases between them. This CDR3 has 13 amino acids. The CDR3 is CASSASGSYGYTV. DNA for the CDR3: TGTGCCAGCAGTGCTTCAGGGAGCTATGGCTACACCGTC.

There are many counts of this clonotype. The chain is built from TRBV4-3 and TRBJ2-1, with TRBD1 matching over 7 bases. CDR3 length: 15 residues. With V trimmed by 0 bases and J by 2 bases, 1 base remained unmatched. Germline V gene lookup returns CDR1 LGHNA and CDR2 YSLEER. For the CDR3, the DNA is TGCGCCAGCAGCCAAGATGGGACAGCCTACAATGAGCAGTTCTTC. It specifies CASSQDGTAYNEQFF.

V is TRBV7-2 and J is TRBJ2-5, with D possibly matching TRBD2 (7 bases). The CDR3 consists of 16 residues. The V and J ends lost 0 bases and 5 bases respectively, with 16 bases between them. Per germline, CDR1 SGHTA and CDR2 FQGNSA. DNA of the CDR3: TGTGCCAGCAGCTTAGCGGTGGGAGGGGGGCGTGAGACCCAGTACTTC. It specifies CASSLAVGGGRETQYF.

This clonotype came up a few times. The chain combines TRBV4-1 with TRBJ2-5; D remains unclear. Germline V gives CDR1 MGHRA, CDR2 YSYEKL. The CDR3 has 16 residues. Trimming removed 0 bases from V and 2 bases from J, with 13 bases in between. The CDR3 spells CASSQEVKILQETQYF. The CDR3 DNA follows: TGCGCCAGCAGCCAAGAGGTAAAAATCCTTCAAGAGACCCAGTACTTC.

The CDR3 loop is CASSYTDRGNTIYF. CDR3 sequence (DNA): TGTGCCAGCAGTTACACGGATAGGGGAAACACCATATATTTT. This chain links TRBV6-5 with TRBJ1-3, with D hard to call. The V gene lost 2 bases and the J gene lost 4 bases, with 9 bases spanning the gap. This CDR3 contains 14 residues. The V gene's germline CDR1 is MNHEY and CDR2 SVGAGI.

J is TRBJ2-3 and V is TRBV20-1; either TRBD1 or TRBD2 may fit D (6 bases each). The germline V and J ends were trimmed by 6 bases and 8 bases, with 21 bases remaining between them. From germline, CDR1 is DFQATT and CDR2 SNEGSKA (reference sequence). CDR3 length: 14 amino acids. CDR3 DNA: TGCAGTGCCCCGGGGGCGGGACGCGCAGGTACGCAGTATTTT. It yields the protein CSAPGAGRAGTQYF.

This clonotype was seen a few times. The chain joins TRBV7-2 to TRBJ2-5; 11 bases are shared with TRBD1. In germline, CDR1 is SGHTA, CDR2 FQGNSA. This CDR3 is built from 17 residues. The J segment lost 11 bases and the V segment lost 5 bases, leaving 19 bases of the junction unmatched. The CDR3 region has the DNA TGTGCCAGCAGCCCAAACACCCCGGGGACAGGGGGTAATGAGCAGTACTTC. Its translation: CASSPNTPGTGGNEQYF. The complete variable domain, with remaining parts taken from reference TRBV7-2 and TRBJ2-5, reads GAGVSQSPSNKVTEKGKDVELRCDPISGHTALYWYRQSLGQGLEFLIYFQGNSAPDKSGLPSDRFSAERTGGSVSTLTIQRTQQEDSAVYLCASSPNTPGTGGNEQYFGPGTRLLVL.

The rearrangement uses TRBV20-1 and TRBJ2-1; TRBD2 aligns across 8 bases. From germline, CDR1 is DFQATT and CDR2 SNEGSKA (reference sequence). The V and J ends lost 0 bases and 6 bases, in that order; junction bases with no gene match: 7. The CDR3 length is 15 residues. CDR3 amino acids: CSARDSAGVINEQFF. The CDR3 region has the DNA TGCAGTGCTAGAGATTCAGCGGGAGTTATCAATGAGCAGTTCTTC.

This clonotype turned up a few times. The rearrangement links TRBV30 to TRBJ2-5, with TRBD1 matching 7 bases. The J call may not be correct, given that the DNA end is closer to TRBJ2-7. CDR3 length: 12 amino acids. The germline gives CDR1 GTSNPN, CDR2 SVGIG (reference sequence). The CDR3 coding sequence is TGTGCCTGGAGCTCCAGGGGGAACGAGCAGTACTTC. Amino acid sequence: CAWSSRGNEQYF.

This rearrangement joins TRBV27 to TRBJ2-2; 10 bases are a match to TRBD2. V was pared by 6 bases and J by 3 bases, with 7 bases of the junction left unmatched. The CDR3 runs to 16 residues. CDR1 and CDR2 from the germline V gene are MNHEY and SMNVEV (reference sequence). The CDR3 DNA reads TGTGCCAGCAGGCCGGGACTAGCGTCGTACACCGGGGAGCTGTTTTTT. Amino acid sequence: CASRPGLASYTGELFF.

V gene TRBV4-3 combines with J gene TRBJ1-2; TRBD1 matches 10 bases. The J segment lost 6 bases and the V segment lost 0 bases, leaving 7 bases of the junction unmatched. The CDR3 has 16 amino acids. Per the germline V gene, CDR1 is LGHNA and CDR2 is YSLEER. In nucleotides, the CDR3 is TGCGCCAGCAGCCAAGATCCCCGACAGGGGGCGAATGGCTACACCTTC. Its protein product is CASSQDPRQGANGYTF.